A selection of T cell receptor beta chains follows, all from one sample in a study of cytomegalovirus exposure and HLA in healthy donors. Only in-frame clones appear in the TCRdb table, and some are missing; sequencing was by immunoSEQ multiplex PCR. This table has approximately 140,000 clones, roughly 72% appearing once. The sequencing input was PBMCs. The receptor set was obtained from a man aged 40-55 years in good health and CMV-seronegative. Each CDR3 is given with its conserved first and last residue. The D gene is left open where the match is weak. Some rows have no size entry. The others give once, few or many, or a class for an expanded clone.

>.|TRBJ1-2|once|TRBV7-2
TGTGCCAGCAGCTTCTGGGGGGGTGGCTACACCTTC
CASSFWGGGYTF
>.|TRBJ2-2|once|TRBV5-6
TGTGCCAGCAGCCCACAAACCACCGGGGAGCTGTTTTTT
CASSPQTTGELFF
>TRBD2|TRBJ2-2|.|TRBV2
TGTGCCAGCATCGGGACTAGCGGGATCACCGGGGAGCTGTTTTTT
CASIGTSGITGELFF
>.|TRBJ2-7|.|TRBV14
TGTGCCAGCAGCCAAGACGGGGTAGCTCCTTCCTACGAGCAGTACTTC
CASSQDGVAPSYEQYF
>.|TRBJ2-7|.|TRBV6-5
TGTGCCAGCAGTCACCAGGGTTTGGAGCAGTACTTC
CASSHQGLEQYF
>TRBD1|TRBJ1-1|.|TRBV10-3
TGTGCCATCAGCCCGGGACAGATGAACACTGAAGCTTTCTTT
CAISPGQMNTEAFF
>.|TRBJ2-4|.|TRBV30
TGTGCCTGGAGTGAAGCGGTTTCCAAAAACAGTCAGTACTTC
CAWSEAVSKNSQYF
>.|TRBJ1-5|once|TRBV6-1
TGTGCCAGCACCCTGACAGAATATAGCAATCAGCCCCAGCATTTT
CASTLTEYSNQPQHF
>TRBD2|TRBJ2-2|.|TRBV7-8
TGTGCCAGCAGCTTAGCGCCAGTAGCGGGGGCCCCATTGAACACCGGGGAGCTGTTTTTT
CASSLAPVAGAPLNTGELFF
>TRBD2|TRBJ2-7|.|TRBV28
TGTGCCAGCAGTTCCCCTTCGGGGGGGCGGAACGAGCAGTACTTC
CASSSPSGGRNEQYF
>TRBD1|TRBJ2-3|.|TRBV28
TGTGCCAGCAGTTTCACAGGGGGCCCCAGCCCAGATACGCAGTATTTT
CASSFTGGPSPDTQYF
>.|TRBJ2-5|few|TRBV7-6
TGTGCCAGCAGCGATTGGATCTATGAACAGGGGCGGGATGAGACCCAGTACTTC
CASSDWIYEQGRDETQYF
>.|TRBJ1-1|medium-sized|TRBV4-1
TGCGCCAGCAGCCAAGAACGCCCGGGGGGGGAGGAAGCTTTCTTT
CASSQERPGGEEAFF
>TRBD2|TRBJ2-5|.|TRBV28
TGCGCCAGCAGATGGGGGGGCCAAGAGACCCAGTACTTC
CASRWGGQETQYF
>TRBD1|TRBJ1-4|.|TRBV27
TGTGCCAGCAGTTCCACCTACAGGGGTCTAAGGACTAATGAAAAACTGTTTTTT
CASSSTYRGLRTNEKLFF
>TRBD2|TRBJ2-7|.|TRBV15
TGTGCCACCTCGAGCGGGGGGGCCTCGGACGAGCAGTACTTC
CATSSGGASDEQYF
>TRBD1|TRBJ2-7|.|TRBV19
TGTGCCAGTAGTATCGGACAGGCCTACGAGCAGTACTTC
CASSIGQAYEQYF
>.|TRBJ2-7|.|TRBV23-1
TGCGCCAGCAGTCAATCATGGCTAGAGTGCTTC
CASSQSWLECF
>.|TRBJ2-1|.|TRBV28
TGTGCCAGCAGTACAGGACACAATGAGCAGTTCTTC
CASSTGHNEQFF
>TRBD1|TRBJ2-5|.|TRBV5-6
TGTGCCAGCAGCCCGAACAACGACAGGGTCCAAGAGACCCAGTACTTC
CASSPNNDRVQETQYF
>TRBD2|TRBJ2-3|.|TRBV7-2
TGTGCCAGCAGCTTAGCCACAAGGGACTACACAGATACGCAGTATTTT
CASSLATRDYTDTQYF
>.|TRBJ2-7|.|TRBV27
TGTGCCAGCAGTCCCATCGGTGAGAGGCACTACGAGCAGTACTTC
CASSPIGERHYEQYF
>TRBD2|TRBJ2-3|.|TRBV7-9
TGTGCCAGCAGCTTGGATCTAGCGGGAGGAACAGATACGCAGTATTTT
CASSLDLAGGTDTQYF
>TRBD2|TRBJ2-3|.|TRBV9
TGTGCCAGCAGCGTAGGCCTAGCGGGGGGCCGCACAGATACGCAGTATTTT
CASSVGLAGGRTDTQYF
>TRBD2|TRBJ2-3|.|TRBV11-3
TGTGCCAGCAGCCCATCCGGGACTAGCGGGACTAGCACAGATACGCAGTATTTT
CASSPSGTSGTSTDTQYF
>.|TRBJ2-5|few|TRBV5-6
TGTGCCAGCAGCTTGGGTGGGGGCGGGGAGACCCAGTACTTC
CASSLGGGGETQYF
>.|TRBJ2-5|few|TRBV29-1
TGCAGCGTGACTCATGATCAAGAGACCCAGTACTTC
CSVTHDQETQYF
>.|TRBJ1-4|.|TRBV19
TGTGCCAGTAGTATAGCCACAACGAATGAAAAACTGTTTTTT
CASSIATTNEKLFF
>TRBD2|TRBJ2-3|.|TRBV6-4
TGTGCCAGCAGTGATCAAGCGGGGTCCAGCACAGATACGCAGTATTTT
CASSDQAGSSTDTQYF
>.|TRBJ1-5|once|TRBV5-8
TGTGCCAGCCGAAACCGAGGGAGCAATCAGCCCCAGCATTTT
CASRNRGSNQPQHF
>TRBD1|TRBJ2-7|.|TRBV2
TGTGCCAGCAGGGGGACAGATCTTCCCTACGAGCAGTACTTC
CASRGTDLPYEQYF
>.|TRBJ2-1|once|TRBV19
TGTGCCAGTAATAGGGAGGGGGTTAGCAATGAGCAGTTCTTC
CASNREGVSNEQFF
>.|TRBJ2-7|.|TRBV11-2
TGTGCCAGCAGCCGTGGGGTGGCGGGGAGCTCCTACGAGCAGTACTTC
CASSRGVAGSSYEQYF
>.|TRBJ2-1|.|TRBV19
TGTGCCAGTCAGGGCGGGGCCCCCTCCTACAATGAGCAGTTCTTC
CASQGGAPSYNEQFF
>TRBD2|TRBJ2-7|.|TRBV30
TGTGCCTGGAGTTTGAGGGGCGGGGGGGGCTACGAGCAGTACTTC
CAWSLRGGGGYEQYF
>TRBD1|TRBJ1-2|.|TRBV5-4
TGTGCCAGCAGGGACAGGGTAGAGGGGGATGTGCCCAGCTTC
CASRDRVEGDVPSF
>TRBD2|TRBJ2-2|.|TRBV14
TGTGCCAGCAGCCAAGAGAGGCGGGAGCTCACCGGGGAGCTGTTTTTT
CASSQERRELTGELFF
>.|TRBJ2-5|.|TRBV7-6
TGTGCCAGCAGCCACTCCGTCCAGGGACACTACCAAGAGACCCAGTACTTC
CASSHSVQGHYQETQYF
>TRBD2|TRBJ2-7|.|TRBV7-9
TGTGCCAGCAGCTTAGGAGGCCAGCGGGGGGCAGCCTACGAGCAGTACTTC
CASSLGGQRGAAYEQYF